The source of this TCR beta chain is a study of cytomegalovirus exposure and HLA in healthy donors. At the level of the study: An early release of data contained approximately 80 million unique TCRs, which came from HLA-typed donors.

With regard to this clone: Its antigen is undetermined.

Broader study findings: Most of the CMV-associated TCR beta chains (in a later analysis) appeared to be HLA-restricted.

In the PCR, 60 Vbeta and 13 Jbeta primers were used. Data came from immunoSEQ multiplex PCR; TCRdb stores just in-frame clones and leaves some out. The table has about 160,000 clones, 70% to 80% seen once. Germline V gene data show CDR1 as MDHEN and CDR2 as SYDVKM. The CDR3 totals 18 residues. V was clipped by 5 bases and J by 2 bases; unmatched bases: 10. The chain has TRBV28 and TRBJ2-6, with 9 bases aligning to TRBD1. This receptor was identified in a man aged 35 to 55 in good health and CMV-seronegative. The sample consisted of PBMCs. The CDR3 loop reads CASSAPGQGIPGANVLTF. The CDR3 DNA is TGTGCCAGCAGTGCCCCGGGACAGGGTATCCCTGGGGCCAACGTCCTGACTTTC.